One sample yielded the 12 T cell receptor beta chains listed below, sequenced in a study of blood T cells in healthy people across ages. Through a sample-barcoded 5' primer and a J-beta primer mix, a second PCR was run for 7 to 11 cycles. TCRdb reprocessed the 5' RACE reads via MiXCR and lists one record per CDR3 protein. Of about 810,000 distinct CDR3 sequences listed, roughly 35% were seen once; the top ten hold 10% to 15%. The source material was blood. These receptors came from a young man in good health.

This clonotype was counted many times. The chain links TRBV12-3 or TRBV12-4 to TRBJ2-5, with 8 bases identical to TRBD2. V shed 3 bases, J shed 3 bases, and the junction held 3 bases outside the gene matches. This CDR3 spans 14 amino acids. CDR3 coding DNA: TGTGCCAGCAGTTTTCGGGAGGGTGAAGAGACCCAGTACTTC. This encodes CASSFREGEETQYF.

The chain is built from TRBV10-3 and TRBJ2-2, with 7 positions matching TRBD1. Unmatched junction bases numbered 3, after V lost 0 bases and J lost 5 bases. The CDR3 runs to 15 residues. Germline CDR1 is ENHRY and CDR2 is SYGVKD. CDR3 sequence: CAISESGQRTGELFF. The CDR3 coding sequence is TGTGCCATCAGTGAGTCGGGACAGAGGACCGGGGAGCTGTTTTTT.

This clonotype has just a few counts. Here the CDR3 DNA reads TGTGCCAGCAGCGTAGCGGGCAGGGGGCTCTCCAATGAGCAGTACTTC. Encoded protein: CASSVAGRGLSNEQYF. The chain recombines TRBV9 with TRBJ2-7, with 8 bases lining up with TRBD1. The CDR3 consists of 16 residues. Germline V lookup: CDR1 SGDLS, CDR2 YYNGEE. V lost 0 bases and J lost 7; bases outside the gene matches: 12.

A note on this clonotype: The junction departs from the called germline gene at one end, perhaps through a read error. The rearrangement uses TRBV7-7 and TRBJ2-3, with 7 bases aligning to TRBD2. CDR3 length equals 16 residues. The germline CDR1 and CDR2 sequences are SSHAT and FNYEAQ (reference sequence). CDR3 nucleotide sequence: TGTGCTAGCAGCCCCAGCCGACTAGCAAGCACAGATACGCAGTATTTT. It yields the protein CASSPSRLASTDTQYF.

Only a few counts were recorded for this clonotype. The V call is TRBV7-3, the J call TRBJ1-1, with 11 bases fitting TRBD1. V lost 9 bases and J lost 5; bases outside the gene matches: 11. The CDR3 length is 15 residues. Germline lookup yields CDR1 SGHTA and CDR2 FQGTGA. CDR3 sequence: CASSGTGGRWTEAFF. The CDR3 nucleotides read TGTGCCAGTTCCGGGACAGGGGGGAGGTGGACTGAAGCTTTCTTT.

A few counts support this clonotype. The chain uses TRBV27 and TRBJ2-1; 8 bases align to TRBD2. The CDR3 consists of 15 residues. CDR1 MNHEY and CDR2 SMNVEV come from the germline V gene (reference sequence). V was clipped by 3 bases and J by 5 bases; unmatched bases: 6. The chain's CDR3 is CASSFSGGGNNEQFF. CDR3 in DNA: TGTGCCAGCAGTTTCAGCGGGGGTGGGAACAATGAGCAGTTCTTC.

In regard to this clonotype: A junction end diverges from the germline sequence, so it may reflect a read error. V gene TRBV7-8 combines with J gene TRBJ2-5, with 7 positions matching TRBD1. Matching the DNA end better, TRBJ2-7 makes the J call doubtful. The germline CDR1 and CDR2 sequences are SGHVS and FQNEAQ. CDR3 size: 13 residues. CDR3 nucleotides: TGTGCCGGCAGCTTAGGACAGGCTTACGAGCAGTACTTC. Translated: CAGSLGQAYEQYF.

This clonotype came up many times. The chain combines TRBV12-3 or TRBV12-4 with TRBJ1-5; D is perhaps TRBD1 (6 bases). Trimming took 4 bases from V and 4 from J, leaving 14 bases between them. The CDR3 totals 15 residues. The CDR3 DNA is TGTGCCAGCAGTTCCGGGGGGGGGGCGAATCAGCCCCAGCATTTT. Protein sequence: CASSSGGGANQPQHF.

The chain uses TRBV21-1 and TRBJ2-7; the table's D call TRBD1 went unverified against the DNA. TRBV21-1 is listed as a pseudogene. This CDR3 contains 16 residues. DNA for the CDR3: TGTGCCAGCAGCAAAAACTGGGGGGCCCCTACCTACGAGCAGTACTTC. Encoded protein: CASSKNWGAPTYEQYF.

The V call is TRBV20-1, the J call TRBJ1-2; the D is unclear. There are 13 residues in the CDR3. The germline V and J ends were trimmed by 0 bases and 0 bases, with 5 bases remaining between them. Germline-derived CDR1 and CDR2 are DFQATT and SNEGSKA (reference sequence). The CDR3 DNA is TGCAGTGCTAGAGACAACCCTAACTATGGCTACACCTTC. This translates into CSARDNPNYGYTF.

The chain couples TRBV12-3 or TRBV12-4 to TRBJ1-1; D gene unclear. CDR3 length: 12 amino acids. V gave up 7 bases and J gave up 1 base, with 7 bases separating them. Here the CDR3 reads CASIWGNTEAFF. In DNA, the CDR3 is TGTGCCAGCATTTGGGGGAACACTGAAGCTTTCTTT.

Note on this clonotype: A much larger clone differs from this one at a single base, so this may be a read error. This chain connects TRBV12-3 or TRBV12-4 to TRBJ1-5, with a tentative D call TRBD1 (6 bases). This CDR3 has 16 residues. CDR3 sequence: CAGSPSGGLGNQPQHF. DNA for the CDR3: TGTGCCGGCAGTCCCTCGGGGGGGCTCGGCAATCAGCCCCAGCATTTT.